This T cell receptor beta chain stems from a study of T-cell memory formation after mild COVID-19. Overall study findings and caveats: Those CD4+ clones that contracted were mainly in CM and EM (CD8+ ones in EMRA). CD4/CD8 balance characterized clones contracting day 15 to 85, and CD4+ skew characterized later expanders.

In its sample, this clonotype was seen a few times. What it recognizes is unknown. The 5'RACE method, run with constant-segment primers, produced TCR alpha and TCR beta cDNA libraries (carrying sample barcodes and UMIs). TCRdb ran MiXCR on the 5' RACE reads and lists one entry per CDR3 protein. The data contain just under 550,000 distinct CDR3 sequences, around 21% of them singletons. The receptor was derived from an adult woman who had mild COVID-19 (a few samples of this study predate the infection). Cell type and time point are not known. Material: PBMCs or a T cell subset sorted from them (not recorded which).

CDR3 DNA: TGTGCCAGTAGGTCCGGGACAGGGGGTACAGATACGCAGTATTTT. It specifies CASRSGTGGTDTQYF. The chain has TRBV19 and TRBJ2-3, with TRBD1 matching 11 bases. The CDR3 totals 15 residues. The J segment lost 3 bases and the V segment lost 6 bases, leaving 5 bases of the junction unmatched. Germline V lookup: CDR1 LNHDA, CDR2 SQIVND (reference sequence).